The text below deals with one TCR beta chain. The data belong to a study of T cell responses to AZD1222 COVID-19 vaccine. Here immunoSEQ multiplex PCR was the method, and the copy in TCRdb shows in-frame clones only, minus some. The repertoire has 150,000 to 200,000 clones, approximately 89% of them found once; the top ten carry approximately 4.7%. The CDR3 runs 16 residues. Germline values: CDR1 KGHDR, CDR2 SFDVKD. J lost 6 bases, V lost 10 bases, and 10 bases had no gene match. The chain links TRBV24-1 to TRBJ2-1; 14 bases align to TRBD2. The sequences come from peripheral blood, collected on day 0 of AZD1222 vaccination. The sequence was collected from an adult in good health. CDR3 sequence reads: CATMTSGRANPNEQFF. CDR3 nucleotide sequence: TGTGCCACGATGACTAGCGGGAGGGCCAACCCCAATGAGCAGTTCTTC.